A single sample is the source of the 11 T cell receptor beta chains below, sequenced in a study of blood T cell repertoires in COVID-19. Produced via immunoSEQ multiplex PCR; TCRdb's table is partial and in-frame only. The sample yields about 100,000 clones, 90% to 95% seen once. Source material: peripheral blood. These receptors all stem from a man aged 50 to 59 with acute or convalescent COVID-19.

The CDR3 spells CASSPVGANTEAFF. As DNA, the CDR3 is TGTGCCAGCAGTCCGGTGGGGGCGAACACTGAAGCTTTCTTT. This sequence joins TRBV6-2 or TRBV6-3 and TRBJ1-1; a weak D match, TRBD1 (6 bases). V was clipped by 5 bases and J by 1 base, with 11 bases between them. Germline CDR1 reads MNHEY; CDR2 reads SVGEGT. CDR3 length: 14 residues.

The CDR3 sequence is CASSFQGNFNEQFF. The CDR3, as DNA: TGTGCCAGCAGCTTCCAGGGGAATTTTAATGAGCAGTTCTTC. The J gene is TRBJ2-1, the V gene TRBV7-8; possibly TRBD1 for D (6 bases). V was cut by 3 bases and J by 7 bases, with 13 bases left in between. Germline V lookup: CDR1 SGHVS, CDR2 FQNEAQ. There are 14 residues in the CDR3.

This chain connects TRBV29-1 to TRBJ2-2, with D possibly matching TRBD2 (6 bases). Trimming left V 4 bases short and J 10 bases short, with 7 bases between. CDR1 and CDR2 (germline): SQVTM, ANQGSEA. The CDR3 is 10 amino acids. The CDR3 region has the DNA TGCAGCGTTGGGGGGGAGGAGCTGTTTTTT. Translated, it gives CSVGGEELFF.

V is TRBV19 and J is TRBJ1-4; D is possibly TRBD1 (5 bases). Germline V CDR1 and CDR2: LNHDA, SQIVND (reference sequence). This CDR3 has 15 residues. V lost 7 bases, J lost 11 bases, and 23 bases lay in between. This chain's CDR3 is CASTPQDIALGKLFF. CDR3 sequence (DNA): TGTGCCAGTACCCCTCAGGACATCGCATTGGGGAAACTGTTTTTT.

The chain joins TRBV27 to TRBJ1-5; 10 bases agree with TRBD1. The J segment lost 4 bases and the V segment lost 3 bases, leaving 3 bases of the junction unmatched. CDR1 is MNHEY and CDR2 is SMNVEV in the germline V gene (reference sequence). This CDR3 region has 15 residues. This CDR3 is CASSFGQGGNQPQHF. In DNA, the CDR3 is TGTGCCAGCAGTTTCGGACAGGGGGGGAATCAGCCCCAGCATTTT.

J is TRBJ2-2 and V is TRBV2, with no clear D. The germline V gene encodes CDR1 SNHLY and CDR2 FYNNEI. V lost 5 bases to trimming and J lost 4 bases, with 11 bases between them. The CDR3 contains 14 residues. CDR3 region: CASSYLGTTGELFF. DNA of the CDR3: TGTGCCAGCAGTTACCTAGGCACCACCGGGGAGCTGTTTTTT. Drawing the rest from reference TRBV2 and TRBJ2-2, the complete variable domain is EPEVTQTPSHQVTQMGQEVILRCVPISNHLYFYWYRQILGQKVEFLVSFYNNEISEKSEIFDDQFSVERPDGSNFTLKIRSTKLEDSAMYFCASSYLGTTGELFFGEGSRLTVL.

The rearrangement links TRBV19 to TRBJ2-4; D might be TRBD2 (5 bases). V dropped 6 bases and J dropped 1 base, with 10 bases sitting between them. The CDR3 has 14 residues. Germline lookup yields CDR1 LNHDA and CDR2 SQIVND (reference sequence). The CDR3 region has the DNA TGTGCCAGTAGGGAAGCGGCGGCCAAAAACATTCAGTACTTC. It codes for CASREAAAKNIQYF.

V is TRBV7-8 and J is TRBJ1-5, with 7 bases lining up with TRBD1. CDR3 length equals 16 residues. Germline values: CDR1 SGHVS, CDR2 FQNEAQ. V lost 4 bases to trimming and J lost 6 bases; unmatched junction nucleotides: 12. CDR3 residues: CASSSLERGLLQPQHF. The CDR3 region has the DNA TGTGCCAGCAGCTCCTTAGAGAGGGGGCTCCTTCAGCCCCAGCATTTT.

The chain carries TRBV6-5 and TRBJ2-7; tentative D call: TRBD1 (6 bases). The CDR3 is 14 amino acids. From germline, CDR1 is MNHEY and CDR2 SVGAGI. V lost 6 bases and J 0 bases, leaving 12 bases between the germline ends. In nucleotides, the CDR3 is TGTGCCAGCAGGAAGGGGGACGCCTCCTACGAGCAGTACTTC. It translates to CASRKGDASYEQYF.

The gene calls are TRBV28 and TRBJ2-7; D possibly corresponds to TRBD2 (5 bases). The V and J ends lost 7 bases and 7 bases respectively, with 17 bases between them. The germline V gene has CDR1 MDHEN and CDR2 SYDVKM. The CDR3 covers 13 residues. CDR3 nucleotide sequence: TGTGCCAGCACTCCATCGACGGGGTTGGAGCAGTACTTC. Amino acid sequence: CASTPSTGLEQYF. Based on the CDR3 plus reference TRBV28 and TRBJ2-7, the full variable domain is DVKVTQSSRYLVKRTGEKVFLECVQDMDHENMFWYRQDPGLGLRLIYFSYDVKMKEKGDIPEGYSVSREKKERFSLILESASTNQTSMYLCASTPSTGLEQYFGPGTRLTVT.

The genes are TRBV19 and TRBJ2-5; 9 positions match TRBD1. Germline CDR1 is LNHDA and CDR2 is SQIVND (reference sequence). This CDR3 region has 12 residues. Unmatched junction bases numbered 3, after V lost 9 bases and J lost 4 bases. CDR3 sequence (DNA): TGTGCCAGCGGACAGGGGCGAGAGACCCAGTACTTC. Encoded protein: CASGQGRETQYF.